The 10 T cell receptor beta chains given below trace back to one sample, sequenced in a study of blood T cell repertoires in COVID-19. Using immunoSEQ multiplex PCR, the repertoire was profiled, and TCRdb retains in-frame clones only, with some absent. The repertoire holds 100,000 or so clones, with around 80% as singletons. Sequenced material: peripheral blood. These receptor sequences come from a man over 45 with active or convalescent COVID-19.

This sequence joins TRBV30 and TRBJ1-1; D may be TRBD1 (6 bases). The CDR3 spans 15 residues. Trimming removed 0 bases from V and 1 base from J, with 12 bases in between. Per germline, CDR1 GTSNPN and CDR2 SVGIG (reference sequence). This chain's CDR3 is CAWSVRTGKNTEAFF. CDR3 DNA sequence: TGTGCCTGGAGTGTACGAACAGGGAAGAACACTGAAGCTTTCTTT.

CDR3 nucleotides: TGTGCCAGTAGTCCGACCGCGGGTACCCAAGAGACCCAGTACTTC. This encodes CASSPTAGTQETQYF. The chain employs TRBV19 and TRBJ2-5; possibly TRBD2 for D (5 bases). Per the germline V gene, CDR1 is LNHDA and CDR2 is SQIVND (reference sequence). This CDR3 is 15 amino acids long. Trimming removed 5 bases from V and 1 base from J, with 14 bases in between.

The genes are TRBV4-1 and TRBJ2-3; the match to TRBD2 covers 10 bases. The V gene end was trimmed by 0 bases and the J gene end by 1 base; junction bases not matched to a gene: 4. Looked up from germline, CDR1 is MGHRA and CDR2 is YSYEKL. The CDR3 runs 17 residues. The CDR3 loop reads CASSQEGLAGGTDTQYF. The CDR3 DNA reads TGCGCCAGCAGCCAAGAGGGGCTAGCGGGGGGCACAGATACGCAGTATTTT.

CDR3 sequence: CASSPDSPGNTIYF. CDR3 DNA sequence: TGTGCCAGCTCTCCTGACAGCCCTGGAAACACCATATATTTT. The chain employs TRBV18 and TRBJ1-3; perhaps TRBD1 as D (5 bases). The germline V and J ends were trimmed by 6 bases and 2 bases, with 11 bases remaining between them. CDR3 length equals 14 residues. Germline-derived CDR1 and CDR2 are KGHSH and LQKENI.

The chain joins TRBV12-3 or TRBV12-4 to TRBJ1-1, with D unclear. CDR3 length: 12 amino acids. V lost 6 bases to trimming and J lost 3 bases, with 8 bases between them. The CDR3 coding sequence is TGTGCCAGCAGAGACAAATACACTGAAGCTTTCTTT. Translated, it gives CASRDKYTEAFF.

This clone has a single count. The rearrangement uses TRBV4-3 and TRBJ1-6; D remains unclear. The germline V and J ends were trimmed by 4 bases and 5 bases, with 12 bases remaining between them. The germline V gene has CDR1 LGHNA and CDR2 YSLEER. The CDR3 runs to 15 residues. CDR3 amino acids: CASSLKRQNNSPLHF. The CDR3 DNA reads TGCGCCAGCAGCCTTAAAAGACAAAATAATTCACCCCTCCACTTT.

The rearrangement uses TRBV11-2 and TRBJ2-2; weak D call: TRBD2 (6 bases). This CDR3 region has 16 residues. Per the germline V gene, CDR1 is SGHAT and CDR2 is FQNNGV. Trimming removed 4 bases at V and 4 bases at J, with 16 bases between. The CDR3 DNA reads as TGTGCCAGCAGCTCCCCGCCGGGACTGATCACCGGGGAGCTGTTTTTT. Residues: CASSSPPGLITGELFF.

The chain uses TRBV6-6 and TRBJ2-5; 9 positions match TRBD2. The CDR3 totals 15 residues. Germline loops: CDR1 MNHNY, CDR2 SVGAGI (reference sequence). Losses at the gene ends were 5 bases for V and 5 bases for J; bases not matched to a gene: 9. The DNA of the CDR3 is TGTGCCAGCAGTGCGGTAGCGGGGGTGGGGGAGACCCAGTACTTC. Protein product: CASSAVAGVGETQYF.

The table lists this clone with a few counts. The chain couples TRBV3-1 (or the pseudogene TRBV3-2) to TRBJ1-6; D gene unclear. CDR3 length: 16 residues. The germline V gene encodes CDR1 LGHDT and CDR2 YNNKEL (reference sequence). V was shortened by 0 bases and J by 10 bases, with 16 bases between the two germline ends. CDR3 region: CASSQDKAAARSPLHF. CDR3 sequence (DNA): TGTGCCAGCAGCCAAGATAAGGCGGCCGCACGATCACCCCTCCACTTT.

The chain has TRBV28 and TRBJ2-6, with D perhaps matching TRBD1 (5 bases). Germline V gene data show CDR1 as MDHEN and CDR2 as SYDVKM. The V gene lost 7 bases and the J gene lost 0 bases, with 13 bases spanning the gap. This CDR3 spans 16 amino acids. The CDR3 sequence is CASTGNRRSGANVLTF. DNA of the CDR3: TGTGCCAGCACAGGGAACAGACGCTCTGGGGCCAACGTCCTGACTTTC.